These T cell receptor beta chains were read from a single sample in a study of blood T cells in healthy people across ages. MiXCR was run by TCRdb on the 5' RACE reads, yielding one entry per CDR3 protein. In the table there are around 970,000 distinct CDR3 sequences, about 53% of which are singletons. Sequencing was carried out using blood. These receptors were taken from a woman in her sixties in good health. Both conserved end residues are part of each CDR3. Each record gives: D gene, J gene, clone size, V gene, CDR3 DNA, CDR3 protein. D genes are given only for firm matches. Size is stated for part of the rows, as once, few or many counts, or as a class when the clone is expanded.

NA,TRBJ2-5,few,TRBV6-5,TGTGCCAGCAGTGGGGACTTTATGCGAGAGACCCAGTACTTC,CASSGDFMRETQYF
NA,TRBJ1-2,NA,TRBV12-3/TRBV12-4,TGTGCCAGCAGCCGAAGGGACACCAGGGTAGACTATGGCTACACCTTC,CASSRRDTRVDYGYTF
TRBD1,TRBJ2-7,NA,TRBV20-1,TGCAGTGCTAGAGATGCCGGGACAGGGACCTACGAGCAGTACTTC,CSARDAGTGTYEQYF
NA,TRBJ2-1,NA,TRBV20-1,TGCAGTGCTTCGATGGGGGTCAATGAGCAGTTCTTC,CSASMGVNEQFF
NA,TRBJ2-1,few,TRBV4-1,TGCGCCAGCAGCCAACAACCCCGGAGGTGGGAGCAGTTCTTC,CASSQQPRRWEQFF
TRBD2,TRBJ2-5,NA,TRBV3-1,TGTGCCAGCAGCCAAGATGGCGGGAGTTCCAATGAGCAGTACTTC,CASSQDGGSSNEQYF
TRBD2,TRBJ2-5,NA,TRBV30,TGTGCCTGGAGTGTAGGGACTAATGGAGAGACCCAGTACTTC,CAWSVGTNGETQYF
TRBD2,TRBJ2-2,NA,TRBV14,TGTGCCAGCAGCCCGAGGATGCTAGCGGGAGAAAACACCGGGGAGCTGTTTTTT,CASSPRMLAGENTGELFF
NA,TRBJ2-7,NA,TRBV11-2,TGTGCCAGCAGCTTCCGGCGGAATAAATGGGGCTACGAGCAGTACTTC,CASSFRRNKWGYEQYF
NA,TRBJ2-5,NA,TRBV21-1,TGTGCCAGCACCTTGGAGCGGGGGGAGACCCAGTACTTC,CASTLERGETQYF
TRBD1,TRBJ2-7,NA,TRBV25-1,TGTGCCAGCAGATGGACAGGGGCCTACAATGAGCAGTACTTC,CASRWTGAYNEQYF
NA,TRBJ2-1,NA,TRBV12-3/TRBV12-4,TGTGCCAGCAGCTCCCTGGGGGGGCAGTTCTTC,CASSSLGGQFF
NA,TRBJ1-2,few,TRBV12-3/TRBV12-4,TGTGCCAGCAGTTTTAATAACTATGGCTACACCTTC,CASSFNNYGYTF
TRBD2,TRBJ2-2,NA,TRBV5-5,TGTGCCAGCTTACAAGGACTAGCGGGAACCGGGGAGCTGTTTTTT,CASLQGLAGTGELFF
NA,TRBJ1-2,NA,TRBV7-2,TGTGCCAGCAGCCTGTCCCTAATCTCAGGGGTGGGCTATGGCTACACCTTC,CASSLSLISGVGYGYTF
TRBD2,TRBJ2-5,NA,TRBV7-2,TGTGCCAGCAGCACGGCTCCGGGACTAGAGGAGACCCAGTACTTC,CASSTAPGLEETQYF
NA,TRBJ1-1,few,TRBV6-5,TGTGCCAGCGGAGTCGGGATGGAAACTGAAGCTTTCTTT,CASGVGMETEAFF
NA,TRBJ2-5,few,TRBV28,TGTGCCAGCAAGGATTTCGGTGTAGAACAAGAGACCCAGTACTTC,CASKDFGVEQETQYF
NA,TRBJ2-3,NA,TRBV9,TGTGCCAGCAGCGTTAGGCAGTTCACAGATACGCAGTATTTT,CASSVRQFTDTQYF
NA,TRBJ2-5,NA,TRBV6-5,TGTGCCAGCACAGGGGCCACCTACGAGCTGTACTTC,CASTGATYELYF
NA,TRBJ1-2,few,TRBV29-1,TGCAGCGTTGAGGAAATGGACAGTGCCTATGGCTACACCTTC,CSVEEMDSAYGYTF
NA,TRBJ2-7,NA,TRBV3-1,TGTGCCAGTTCTCCCTCCGGACCGCCCTACGAGCAGTACTTC,CASSPSGPPYEQYF
NA,TRBJ2-3,few,TRBV5-5,TGTGCCAGCCTTTTGGGAACTAGCACAGATACGCAGTATTTT,CASLLGTSTDTQYF
NA,TRBJ1-5,few,TRBV6-2/TRBV6-3,TGTGCCAGCAGTTACTCACGGGGGGCCCTTAGCAATCAGCCCCAGCATTTT,CASSYSRGALSNQPQHF
NA,TRBJ2-3,NA,TRBV3-1,TGTGCCAGCAGCCAAGATTGGGGGGCTAGCACAGATACGCAGTATTTT,CASSQDWGASTDTQYF
NA,TRBJ2-1,few,TRBV20-1,TGCAGTGCTAGTCTCAGTAATGAGCAGTTCTTC,CSASLSNEQFF
TRBD2,TRBJ2-7,NA,TRBV27,TGTGCCAGCCGAACTAGCGGGAGGGTCAACGAGCAGTACTTC,CASRTSGRVNEQYF
NA,TRBJ2-6,few,TRBV3-1,TGTGCCAGCAGCCAAGACCCACCCCATTCTGGGGCCAACGTCCTGACTTTC,CASSQDPPHSGANVLTF
NA,TRBJ2-5,few,TRBV2,TGTGCCAGGCGAAACCAAGAGACCCAGTACTTC,CARRNQETQYF
NA,TRBJ2-1,NA,TRBV6-2/TRBV6-3,TGTGCCAGCATTATGGGGTGGTCCTACAATGAGCAGTTCTTC,CASIMGWSYNEQFF
NA,TRBJ1-2,NA,TRBV9,TGTGCCAGCAGCCCCTCCGACAGCCGAGGTTTTTATGGCTACACCTTC,CASSPSDSRGFYGYTF
TRBD2,TRBJ2-1,NA,TRBV12-3/TRBV12-4,TGTGCCAGCAGTTTAACGTGGGCTAGCGGGACGGGCCGGGATGAGCAGTTCTTC,CASSLTWASGTGRDEQFF
NA,TRBJ2-5,NA,TRBV29-1,TGCAGCGTTGAAGATGCGGGCCAGGGAGAGACCCAGTACTTC,CSVEDAGQGETQYF
TRBD2,TRBJ2-7,NA,TRBV28,TGTGCCAGCAGTTTCCCCCCCACTAGCGGGAGGAGCTACGAGCAGTACTTC,CASSFPPTSGRSYEQYF
TRBD2,TRBJ2-2,NA,TRBV12-3/TRBV12-4,TGTGCCAGCAGGATTGGATCAGCGGGGGGGAACACCGGGGAGCTGTTTTTT,CASRIGSAGGNTGELFF
NA,TRBJ1-2,NA,TRBV15,TGTGCCACCAGCAGAGCTGCGCCACTTAACTATGGCTACACCTTC,CATSRAAPLNYGYTF
TRBD2,TRBJ2-1,NA,TRBV5-1,TGCGCCAGCAGACATACTAGCGGGAGGACCTACAATGAGCAGTTCTTC,CASRHTSGRTYNEQFF
NA,TRBJ2-5,NA,TRBV6-2/TRBV6-3,TGTGCCAGCAGTTACTTGGGGCGCGGGAAAGAGACCCAGTACTTC,CASSYLGRGKETQYF
NA,TRBJ2-3,few,TRBV7-2,TGTGCCAGGGGGCGATCATCGGATACGCAGTATTTT,CARGRSSDTQYF
NA,TRBJ2-5,NA,TRBV3-1,TGTGCCAGCAGCCAAGAGTTCCCGGCCCAGTACTTC,CASSQEFPAQYF
NA,TRBJ1-6,NA,TRBV29-1,TGCAGCGTGGGTGGGTCACCCCTCCACTTT,CSVGGSPLHF
NA,TRBJ2-7,NA,TRBV7-2,TGTGCCAGCAGCTGGGGGTTAACCTACGAGCAGTACTTC,CASSWGLTYEQYF